These 20 T cell receptor beta chains came from one sample sequenced in a study of regulatory T cells in long-lasting Graves disease. Arm-PCR with iRepertoire HTBI primers amplified the CDR3 regions for these TCR beta libraries. TCRdb reanalysed the multiplex PCR reads using MiXCR and keeps one entry per CDR3 protein. This sample has roughly 380,000 distinct CDR3 sequences; about a sixth occur once, and the top ten carry roughly 27%. The time point denotes: newly diagnosed GD, antithyroid drugs for less than 3 months. Generation of the TCR library employed RNA extracted from PBMCs. The same data also went into a second study, on T cells in Graves' hyperthyroidism and ophthalmopathy.

Sample: peripheral blood mononuclear cells (PBMCs), taken at new diagnosis, from a patient treated with antithyroid drugs. These receptors were obtained from a man in his forties with Graves disease.

This clonotype was seen ten or more times. The chain links TRBV6-1 to TRBJ1-4, with D perhaps matching TRBD1 (5 bases). This CDR3 spans 16 amino acids. Germline lookup yields CDR1 MNHNS and CDR2 SASEGT. Trimming took 5 bases from V and 0 from J, leaving 13 bases between them. The CDR3 DNA follows: TGTGCCAGCAGTCGAACACAGGTTCCAACTAATGAAAAACTGTTTTTT. Translation gives CASSRTQVPTNEKLFF.

The sample holds many counts of this clonotype. The chain couples TRBV7-9 to TRBJ2-7, with TRBD2 matching over 7 bases. The CDR3 contains 12 residues. Germline V lookup: CDR1 SEHNR, CDR2 FQNEAQ (reference sequence). The ends lost 5 bases at V and 7 bases at J; junction bases unmatched: 5. CDR3 DNA sequence: TGTGCCAGCAGCCCGGTAGCGGGTGAGCAGTACTTC. The encoded protein is CASSPVAGEQYF.

The sample holds a few counts of this clonotype. The V call is TRBV4-1, the J call TRBJ2-5; TRBD1 might be the D (5 bases). V was clipped by 4 bases and J by 5 bases, with 20 bases between them. The CDR3 covers 16 residues. The germline gives CDR1 MGHRA, CDR2 YSYEKL. The CDR3 nucleotides are TGCGCCAGCAGCCTACAGGCAAGGGGCGAGAAGGAGACCCAGTACTTC. It codes for CASSLQARGEKETQYF.

The V and J genes are TRBV29-1 and TRBJ2-4, with 7 bases fitting TRBD1. The CDR3 is made up of 15 amino acids. V was clipped by 5 bases and J by 4 bases; unmatched bases: 11. In germline, CDR1 is SQVTM, CDR2 ANQGSEA. CDR3 in DNA: TGCAGCGTTAGACAGGGAAACAAAGGAAAAAACATTCAGTACTTC. Amino acids: CSVRQGNKGKNIQYF.

This chain links TRBV7-2 with TRBJ2-7; tentatively, D is TRBD1 or TRBD2 (5 bases each). Per the germline V gene, CDR1 is SGHTA and CDR2 is FQGNSA. The length of the CDR3 is 14 residues. V lost 5 bases, J lost 3 bases, and 14 bases lay in between. CDR3: CASSIRGRDYEQYF. The CDR3 DNA reads TGTGCCAGCAGCATCCGGGGCAGAGACTACGAGCAGTACTTC.

This clonotype was recorded many times. This chain connects TRBV29-1 to TRBJ2-3; a weak D match, TRBD2 (6 bases). Germline assignment: CDR1 SQVTM and CDR2 ANQGSEA. The CDR3 contains 13 residues. The CDR3 loop is CIVYRAGTDTQYF. CDR3 nucleotides: TGCATCGTCTACCGGGCGGGGACAGATACGCAGTATTTT.

The genes are TRBV14 and TRBJ2-5, with 11 bases matching TRBD1. Germline lookup yields CDR1 SGHDN and CDR2 FVKESK. The trim removed 2 bases at V and 2 bases at J, leaving 7 bases unmatched. The CDR3 totals 17 residues. The CDR3 loop is CASSQWTGGGPQETQYF. The DNA for the CDR3 is TGTGCCAGCAGCCAATGGACAGGGGGCGGACCTCAAGAGACCCAGTACTTC.

A remark on this clonotype: A much larger clone sits a single nucleotide away, making a read error possible. This CDR3 fails to terminate in the conserved phenylalanine or tryptophan, so it likely reflects a read error. The gene calls are TRBV12-3 or TRBV12-4 and TRBJ1-4, with a possible D match to TRBD1 (5 bases). This CDR3 region has 14 residues. Deletions cut 5 bases from V and 7 bases from J, with 14 bases between. The CDR3 bases are TGTGCCAGCAGTCCTAGGGGATCGGGTGAAAAACTGTTTTTG. It translates to CASSPRGSGEKLFL.

The V and J genes are TRBV12-3 or TRBV12-4 and TRBJ1-1; perhaps TRBD1 as D (6 bases). The CDR3 sequence is 14 residues long. Trimming shortened V by 3 bases and J by 5 bases, and 13 bases separated the two germline ends. DNA for the CDR3: TGTGCCAGCAGTTTGGGGGCCCGGAGAACTGAAGCTTTCTTT. Its translation: CASSLGARRTEAFF.

This clonotype was observed at least ten times. The chain recombines TRBV4-2 with TRBJ2-3, with TRBD2 matching over 9 bases. The CDR3 is 14 amino acids. Losses at the gene ends were 5 bases for V and 6 bases for J; bases not matched to a gene: 6. Germline assignment: CDR1 LGHNA and CDR2 YNFKEQ. As DNA, the CDR3 is TGTGCCAGCAGCACTGCGGGGGGGCCTGATACGCAGTATTTT. This translates into CASSTAGGPDTQYF.

The chain couples TRBV19 to TRBJ1-2; no reliable D call. The germline CDR1 and CDR2 sequences are LNHDA and SQIVND (reference sequence). V dropped 5 bases and J dropped 7 bases, with 11 bases sitting between them. The CDR3 sequence is 12 residues long. CDR3 DNA: TGTGCCAGTAGTGAGGCCTACCGTGGCTACACCTTC. This translates into CASSEAYRGYTF.

This clonotype has ten or more counts. The V call is TRBV6-9, the J call TRBJ1-5; D perhaps matches TRBD1 (6 bases). This CDR3 region has 15 residues. Germline V gene data show CDR1 as MNHGY and CDR2 as SVAAGI. Trimming cost V 2 bases and J 0 bases, with 8 bases left between them. The CDR3, as DNA: TGTGCCAGCAGTTATACGGGGGCTAGCAATCAGCCCCAGCATTTT. It encodes CASSYTGASNQPQHF.

The chain is built from TRBV19 and TRBJ2-5; D could derive from TRBD1 or TRBD2 (5 bases each). Germline lookup yields CDR1 LNHDA and CDR2 SQIVND (reference sequence). The V end lost 3 bases, the J end lost 5 bases, and 13 bases lay between the germline ends. The CDR3 consists of 14 residues. The CDR3 nucleotides read TGTGCCAGTAGTATTAATGTGGGGGTGGAGACCCAGTACTTC. This translates into CASSINVGVETQYF.

The chain couples TRBV29-1 to TRBJ1-1; TRBD1 might be the D (5 bases). Looked up from germline, CDR1 is SQVTM and CDR2 is ANQGSEA. Trimming stripped 3 bases from V and 0 bases from J, with 14 bases between. The CDR3 runs to 15 residues. CDR3 sequence: CSVDHGADLNTEAFF. The CDR3 coding sequence is TGCAGCGTTGATCACGGGGCGGATCTGAACACTGAAGCTTTCTTT.

V is TRBV28 and J is TRBJ2-7; D is undetermined. The V gene's germline CDR1 is MDHEN and CDR2 SYDVKM. V was shortened by 6 bases and J by 7 bases, with 19 bases between the two germline ends. This CDR3 spans 14 amino acids. This CDR3 is CASSLMGNSWEQYF. In DNA, the CDR3 is TGTGCCAGCAGCCTAATGGGGAATTCGTGGGAGCAGTACTTC.

There are many counts of this clonotype. The chain links TRBV4-2 to TRBJ2-5, with 7 bases that match TRBD2. The CDR3 covers 14 residues. Trimming took 4 bases from V and 0 from J; bases not matched to a gene: 2. Germline V gene lookup returns CDR1 LGHNA and CDR2 YNFKEQ. The CDR3 region has the DNA TGTGCCAGCAGCCCCGGGACTAACCAAGAGACCCAGTACTTC. This gives the protein CASSPGTNQETQYF.

In this sample, this clonotype turned up many times. The chain employs TRBV2 and TRBJ2-3, with TRBD2 matching over 7 bases. Germline V gene sequence: CDR1 SNHLY, CDR2 FYNNEI. V lost 6 bases to trimming and J lost 4 bases; unmatched junction nucleotides: 4. The CDR3 covers 13 residues. CDR3 residues: CASSDRGADTQYF. The CDR3 bases are TGTGCCAGCAGCGACCGGGGGGCAGATACGCAGTATTTT.

Concerning this clonotype itself: The conserved closing phenylalanine or tryptophan is absent in this CDR3, likely reflecting a read error. The chain recombines TRBV5-1 with TRBJ1-1; possible D gene TRBD1, 5 bases. Trimming shortened V by 0 bases and J by 4 bases, and 10 bases separated the two germline ends. The CDR3 covers 14 residues. The V gene's germline CDR1 is SGHRS and CDR2 YFSETQ. CDR3 coding DNA: TGCGCCAGCAGCTTGGGGGCGACAGCCACTGAAGCTTTCCTT. This gives the protein CASSLGATATEAFL.

This clonotype was detected many times. The chain employs TRBV3-1 and TRBJ1-3; D possibly corresponds to TRBD1 (5 bases). Looked up from germline, CDR1 is LGHDT and CDR2 is YNNKEL (reference sequence). V was shortened by 4 bases and J by 3 bases, with 10 bases between the two germline ends. This CDR3 spans 14 amino acids. CDR3 coding DNA: TGTGCCAGCAGCCTACGGGACGGTGGAAACACCATATATTTT. Protein product: CASSLRDGGNTIYF.

J is TRBJ1-6 and V is TRBV6-1; no clear D. The CDR3 spans 12 residues. The V gene's germline CDR1 is MNHNS and CDR2 SASEGT. V lost 8 bases and J lost 7, with 9 bases in between. CDR3 sequence reads: CASYARNSPLHF. The CDR3 nucleotides read TGTGCCAGCTATGCTAGGAATTCACCCCTCCACTTT.